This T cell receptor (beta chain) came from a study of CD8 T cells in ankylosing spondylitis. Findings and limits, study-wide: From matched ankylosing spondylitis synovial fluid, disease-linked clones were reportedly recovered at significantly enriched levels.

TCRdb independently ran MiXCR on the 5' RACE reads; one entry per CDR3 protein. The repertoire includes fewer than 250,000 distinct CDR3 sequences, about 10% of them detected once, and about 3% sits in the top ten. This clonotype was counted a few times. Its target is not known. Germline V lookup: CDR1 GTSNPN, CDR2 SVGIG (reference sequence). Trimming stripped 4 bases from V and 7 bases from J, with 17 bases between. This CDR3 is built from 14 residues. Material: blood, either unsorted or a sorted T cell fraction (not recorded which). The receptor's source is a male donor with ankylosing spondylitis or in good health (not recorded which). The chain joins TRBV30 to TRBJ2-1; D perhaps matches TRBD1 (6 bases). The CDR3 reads CAWTPDRSWNEQFF. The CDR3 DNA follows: TGTGCCTGGACCCCTGACAGGAGTTGGAATGAGCAGTTCTTC. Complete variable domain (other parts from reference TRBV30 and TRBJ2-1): SQTIHQWPATLVQPVGSPLSLECTVEGTSNPNLYWYRQAAGRGLQLLFYSVGIGQISSEVPQNLSASRPQDRQFILSSKKLLLSDSGFYLCAWTPDRSWNEQFFGPGTRLTVL.